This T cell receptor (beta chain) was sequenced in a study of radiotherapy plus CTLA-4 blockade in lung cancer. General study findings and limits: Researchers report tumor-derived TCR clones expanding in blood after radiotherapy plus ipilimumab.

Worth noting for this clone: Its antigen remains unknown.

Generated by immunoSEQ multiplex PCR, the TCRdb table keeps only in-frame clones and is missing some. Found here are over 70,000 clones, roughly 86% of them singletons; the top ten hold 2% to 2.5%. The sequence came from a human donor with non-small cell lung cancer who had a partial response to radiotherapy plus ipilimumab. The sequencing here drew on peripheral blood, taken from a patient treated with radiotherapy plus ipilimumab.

CDR3 protein: CASSVSGGQGRNTIYF. The CDR3 DNA reads TGTGCCAGCAGTGTCTCGGGGGGACAGGGGAGAAACACCATATATTTT. The chain is built from TRBV2 and TRBJ1-3; 10 bases map to TRBD1. V lost 4 bases, J lost 5 bases, and 8 bases stayed unmatched. CDR1 and CDR2 from the germline V gene are SNHLY and FYNNEI. The CDR3 runs to 16 residues.